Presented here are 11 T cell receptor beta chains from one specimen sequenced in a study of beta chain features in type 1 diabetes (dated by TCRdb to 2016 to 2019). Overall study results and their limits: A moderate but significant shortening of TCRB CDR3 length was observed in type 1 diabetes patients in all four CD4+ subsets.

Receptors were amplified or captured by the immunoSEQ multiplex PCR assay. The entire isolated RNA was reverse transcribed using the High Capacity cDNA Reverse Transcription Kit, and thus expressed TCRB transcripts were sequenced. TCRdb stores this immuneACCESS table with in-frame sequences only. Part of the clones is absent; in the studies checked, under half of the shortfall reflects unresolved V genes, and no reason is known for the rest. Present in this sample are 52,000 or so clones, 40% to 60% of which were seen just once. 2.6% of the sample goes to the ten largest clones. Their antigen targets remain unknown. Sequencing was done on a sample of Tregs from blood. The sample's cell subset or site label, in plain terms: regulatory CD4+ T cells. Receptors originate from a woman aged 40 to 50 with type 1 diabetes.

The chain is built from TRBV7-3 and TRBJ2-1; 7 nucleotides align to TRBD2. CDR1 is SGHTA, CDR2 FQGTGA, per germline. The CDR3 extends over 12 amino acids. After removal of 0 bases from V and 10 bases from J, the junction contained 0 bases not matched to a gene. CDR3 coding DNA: TGTGCCAGCAGCTTAACCGGGAGGGAGCAGTTCTTC. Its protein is CASSLTGREQFF.

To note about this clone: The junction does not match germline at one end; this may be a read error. The CDR3 region has the DNA TGTGCCAGCAGTTTAGGGGGACAGGCTCTATCCTTC. Translated: CASSLGGQALSF. The chain joins TRBV28 to TRBJ1-2; the match to TRBD1 covers 8 bases. The CDR3 totals 12 residues. Germline lookup yields CDR1 MDHEN and CDR2 SYDVKM.

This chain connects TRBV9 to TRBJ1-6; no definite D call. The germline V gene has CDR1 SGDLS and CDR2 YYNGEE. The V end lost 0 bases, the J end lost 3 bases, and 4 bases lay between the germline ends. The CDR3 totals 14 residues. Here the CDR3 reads CASSVGGYNSPLHF. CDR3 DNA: TGTGCCAGCAGCGTAGGAGGCTATAATTCACCCCTCCACTTT.

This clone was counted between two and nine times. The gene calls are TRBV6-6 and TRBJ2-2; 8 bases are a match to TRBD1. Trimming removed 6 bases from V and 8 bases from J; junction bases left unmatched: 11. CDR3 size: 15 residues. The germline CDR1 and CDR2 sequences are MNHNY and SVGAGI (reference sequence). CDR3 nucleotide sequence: TGTGCCAGCAGCACCCCCGGCAGGGGGCAGGGGGAGCTGTTTTTT. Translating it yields CASSTPGRGQGELFF.

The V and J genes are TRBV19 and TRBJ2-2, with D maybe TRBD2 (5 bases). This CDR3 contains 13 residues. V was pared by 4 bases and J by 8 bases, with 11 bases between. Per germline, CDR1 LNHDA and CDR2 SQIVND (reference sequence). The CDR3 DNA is TGTGCCAGTAGTACCGCACGGGGAGGGGAGCTGTTTTTT. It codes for CASSTARGGELFF.

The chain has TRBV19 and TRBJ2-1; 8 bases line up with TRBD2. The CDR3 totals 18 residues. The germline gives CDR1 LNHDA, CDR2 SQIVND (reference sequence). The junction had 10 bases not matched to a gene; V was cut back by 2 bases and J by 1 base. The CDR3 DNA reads TGTGCCAGTAGTATAAATAGCGGGATGACATTTTCCTACAATGAGCAGTTCTTC. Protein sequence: CASSINSGMTFSYNEQFF. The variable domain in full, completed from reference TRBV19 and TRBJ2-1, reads DGGITQSPKYLFRKEGQNVTLSCEQNLNHDAMYWYRQDPGQGLRLIYYSQIVNDFQKGDIAEGYSVSREKKESFPLTVTSAQKNPTAFYLCASSINSGMTFSYNEQFFGPGTRLTVL.

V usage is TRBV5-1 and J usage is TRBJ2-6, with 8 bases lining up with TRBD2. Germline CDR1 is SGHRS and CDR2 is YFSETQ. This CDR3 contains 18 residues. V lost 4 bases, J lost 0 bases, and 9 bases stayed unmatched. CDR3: CASSRGGGQPSGANVLTF. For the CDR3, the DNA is TGCGCCAGCAGCCGGGGGGGTGGGCAGCCCTCTGGGGCCAACGTCCTGACTTTC.

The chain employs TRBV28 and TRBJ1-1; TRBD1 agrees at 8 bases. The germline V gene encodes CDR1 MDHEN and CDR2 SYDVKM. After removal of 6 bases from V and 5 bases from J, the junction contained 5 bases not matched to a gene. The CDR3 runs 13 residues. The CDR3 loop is CASSRQGYTEAFF. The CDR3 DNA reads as TGTGCCAGCAGCCGACAGGGGTATACTGAAGCTTTCTTT.

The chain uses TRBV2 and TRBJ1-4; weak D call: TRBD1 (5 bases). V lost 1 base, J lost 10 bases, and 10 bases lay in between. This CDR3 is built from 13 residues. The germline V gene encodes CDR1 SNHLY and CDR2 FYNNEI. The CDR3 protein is CASSEGGTGKLFF. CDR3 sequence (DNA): TGTGCCAGCAGTGAAGGAGGAACAGGAAAACTGTTTTTT. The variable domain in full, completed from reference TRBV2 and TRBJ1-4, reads EPEVTQTPSHQVTQMGQEVILRCVPISNHLYFYWYRQILGQKVEFLVSFYNNEISEKSEIFDDQFSVERPDGSNFTLKIRSTKLEDSAMYFCASSEGGTGKLFFGSGTQLSVL.

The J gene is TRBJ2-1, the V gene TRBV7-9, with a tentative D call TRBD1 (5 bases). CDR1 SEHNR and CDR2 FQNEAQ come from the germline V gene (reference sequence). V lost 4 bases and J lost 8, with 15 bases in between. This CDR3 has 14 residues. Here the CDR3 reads CASSSNRYSHEQFF. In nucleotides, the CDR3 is TGTGCCAGCAGCTCGAACAGGTATTCCCATGAGCAGTTCTTC.

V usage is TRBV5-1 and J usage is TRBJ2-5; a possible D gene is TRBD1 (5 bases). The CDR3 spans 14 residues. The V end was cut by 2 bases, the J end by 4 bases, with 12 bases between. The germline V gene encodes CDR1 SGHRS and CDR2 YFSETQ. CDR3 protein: CASSFRQTRETQYF. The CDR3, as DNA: TGCGCCAGCAGCTTTCGACAGACAAGAGAGACCCAGTACTTC.